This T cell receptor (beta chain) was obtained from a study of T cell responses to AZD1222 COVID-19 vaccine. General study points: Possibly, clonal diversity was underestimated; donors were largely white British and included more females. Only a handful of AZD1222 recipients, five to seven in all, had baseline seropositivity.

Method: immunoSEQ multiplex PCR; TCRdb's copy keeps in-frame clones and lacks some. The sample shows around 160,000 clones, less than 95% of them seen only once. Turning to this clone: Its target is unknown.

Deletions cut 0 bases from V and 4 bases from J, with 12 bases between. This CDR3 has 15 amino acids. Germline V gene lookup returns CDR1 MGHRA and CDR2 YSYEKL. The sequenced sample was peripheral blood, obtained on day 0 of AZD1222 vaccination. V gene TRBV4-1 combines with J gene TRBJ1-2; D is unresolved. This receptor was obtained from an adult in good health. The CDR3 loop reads CASSQDRTVLYGYTF. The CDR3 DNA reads TGCGCCAGCAGCCAAGATAGAACAGTCCTCTATGGCTACACCTTC.